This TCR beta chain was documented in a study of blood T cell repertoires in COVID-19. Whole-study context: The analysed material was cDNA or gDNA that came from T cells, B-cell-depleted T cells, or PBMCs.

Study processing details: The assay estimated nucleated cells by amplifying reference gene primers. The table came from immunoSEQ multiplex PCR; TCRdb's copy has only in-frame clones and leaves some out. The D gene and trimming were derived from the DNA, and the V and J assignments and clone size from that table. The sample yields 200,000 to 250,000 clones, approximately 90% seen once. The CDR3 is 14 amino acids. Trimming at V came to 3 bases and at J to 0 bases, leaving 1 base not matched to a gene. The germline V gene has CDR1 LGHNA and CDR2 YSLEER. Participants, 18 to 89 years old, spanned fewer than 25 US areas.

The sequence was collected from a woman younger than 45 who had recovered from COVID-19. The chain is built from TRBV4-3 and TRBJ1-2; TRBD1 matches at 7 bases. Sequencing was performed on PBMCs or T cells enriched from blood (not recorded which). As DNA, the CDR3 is TGCGCCAGCAGCCAGGGGACAGCTAACTATGGCTACACCTTC. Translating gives CASSQGTANYGYTF.